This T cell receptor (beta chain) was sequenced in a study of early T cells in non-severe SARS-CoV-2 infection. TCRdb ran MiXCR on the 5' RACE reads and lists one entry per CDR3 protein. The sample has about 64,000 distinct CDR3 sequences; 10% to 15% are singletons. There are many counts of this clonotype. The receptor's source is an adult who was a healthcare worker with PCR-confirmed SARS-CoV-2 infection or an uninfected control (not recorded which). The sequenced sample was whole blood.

CDR3 sequence: CASSLGALAGNTDTQYF. The CDR3 region has the DNA TGCGCCAGCAGCTTGGGGGCGCTAGCGGGGAACACAGATACGCAGTATTTT. V gene TRBV5-1 combines with J gene TRBJ2-3, with 9 bases that match TRBD2. Unmatched junction bases numbered 7, after V lost 0 bases and J lost 2 bases. This CDR3 comprises 17 residues. Germline V gene data show CDR1 as SGHRS and CDR2 as YFSETQ.